This is a list of T cell receptor beta chains from one sample in a study of T cells in Graves' hyperthyroidism and ophthalmopathy. TCRdb re-called the multiplex PCR reads with MiXCR, one entry per CDR3 protein. The sample gives around 350,000 distinct CDR3 sequences, approximately 14% of which show up once; roughly a fifth is in the top ten. Specimen: blood. Receptor source: a woman aged 60 to 75 with Graves' ophthalmopathy. Each CDR3 is given with its conserved first and last residue. The order of the fields is J gene, CDR3 length, D gene, V gene, CDR3 protein. D genes are given only for firm matches.

j_gene: TRBJ2-3; len: 16; d_gene: TRBD1; v_gene: TRBV2; CDR3aa: CASMPWGQGPTDTQYF
j_gene: TRBJ1-4; len: 16; d_gene: -; v_gene: TRBV25-1; CDR3aa: CASSEFTGRGNEKLFF
j_gene: TRBJ2-3; len: 16; d_gene: TRBD2; v_gene: TRBV20-1; CDR3aa: CSAREWTRGDTDTQYF
j_gene: TRBJ2-7; len: 14; d_gene: TRBD1; v_gene: TRBV12-5; CDR3aa: CASGQGTGGYEQYF
j_gene: TRBJ1-2; len: 14; d_gene: TRBD1; v_gene: TRBV12-3/TRBV12-4; CDR3aa: CASSPHRGVLGYTF
j_gene: TRBJ2-7; len: 16; d_gene: TRBD2; v_gene: TRBV5-1; CDR3aa: CASSGGLAGGSYEQYF
j_gene: TRBJ1-5; len: 15; d_gene: -; v_gene: TRBV27; CDR3aa: CASSEVLGAGQPQHF
j_gene: TRBJ2-1; len: 14; d_gene: -; v_gene: TRBV7-9; CDR3aa: CASSLVREQNEQFF
j_gene: TRBJ2-7; len: 15; d_gene: TRBD1; v_gene: TRBV6-1; CDR3aa: CASSYAGTGGLEQYF
j_gene: TRBJ1-5; len: 14; d_gene: TRBD1; v_gene: TRBV28; CDR3aa: CASSYGTGHQPQHF
j_gene: TRBJ2-7; len: 15; d_gene: -; v_gene: TRBV7-8; CDR3aa: CASSSDLDSSYEQYF
j_gene: TRBJ2-7; len: 13; d_gene: -; v_gene: TRBV3-1; CDR3aa: CASSQVPAAEQYF
j_gene: TRBJ2-2; len: 16; d_gene: -; v_gene: TRBV11-2; CDR3aa: CASSFERVLNTGELFF
j_gene: TRBJ1-2; len: 16; d_gene: -; v_gene: TRBV7-9; CDR3aa: CASSSPYWADQYGYTF
j_gene: TRBJ1-4; len: 14; d_gene: -; v_gene: TRBV6-1; CDR3aa: CASSSQGGNEKLFF
j_gene: TRBJ2-3; len: 15; d_gene: -; v_gene: TRBV28; CDR3aa: CASLDWKGEADTQYF
j_gene: TRBJ2-1; len: 18; d_gene: TRBD2; v_gene: TRBV7-8; CDR3aa: CASSFITRGLAEYNEQFF
j_gene: TRBJ2-5; len: 15; d_gene: TRBD1; v_gene: TRBV28; CDR3aa: CASSQRTGEYETQYF
j_gene: TRBJ2-1; len: 16; d_gene: TRBD1; v_gene: TRBV11-2; CDR3aa: CASSFVRTGLYNEQFF
j_gene: TRBJ2-7; len: 15; d_gene: -; v_gene: TRBV2; CDR3aa: CASRYTGTPAGEQYF
j_gene: TRBJ2-7; len: 14; d_gene: -; v_gene: TRBV5-1; CDR3aa: CASSLASNSYEQYF
j_gene: TRBJ2-7; len: 14; d_gene: -; v_gene: TRBV6-1; CDR3aa: CASKEPWGAYEQYF
j_gene: TRBJ1-3; len: 15; d_gene: TRBD1; v_gene: TRBV30; CDR3aa: CAWHPGTGVIDTIYF
j_gene: TRBJ1-5; len: 16; d_gene: TRBD1; v_gene: TRBV6-1; CDR3aa: CASSNTRGPGNQPQHF
j_gene: TRBJ2-7; len: 12; d_gene: -; v_gene: TRBV11-2; CDR3aa: CASSLFGDEQYF
j_gene: TRBJ1-2; len: 12; d_gene: TRBD1; v_gene: TRBV12-3/TRBV12-4; CDR3aa: CASRTGLGGYTF
j_gene: TRBJ1-5; len: 17; d_gene: TRBD1; v_gene: TRBV29-1; CDR3aa: CSVPPSTGRVSNQPQHF
j_gene: TRBJ2-5; len: 14; d_gene: -; v_gene: TRBV5-1; CDR3aa: CASRAFGAPETQYF
j_gene: TRBJ1-5; len: 13; d_gene: -; v_gene: TRBV28; CDR3aa: CASSLADNQPQHF
j_gene: TRBJ2-5; len: 15; d_gene: TRBD1; v_gene: TRBV20-1; CDR3aa: CSATTGTEVSETQYF
j_gene: TRBJ1-1; len: 15; d_gene: -; v_gene: TRBV3-1; CDR3aa: CASSRPGVQNTEAFF
j_gene: TRBJ2-5; len: 16; d_gene: TRBD2; v_gene: TRBV5-6; CDR3aa: CASSLVGLAGPETQYF
j_gene: TRBJ2-7; len: 12; d_gene: TRBD1; v_gene: TRBV28; CDR3aa: CASSSDRQRQYF
j_gene: TRBJ2-1; len: 11; d_gene: -; v_gene: TRBV28; CDR3aa: CAISVADEQFF
j_gene: TRBJ2-3; len: 15; d_gene: TRBD2; v_gene: TRBV20-1; CDR3aa: CSAGRAGGPEDTQYF
j_gene: TRBJ1-5; len: 13; d_gene: TRBD1; v_gene: TRBV28; CDR3aa: CASRRQGDQPQHF
j_gene: TRBJ2-1; len: 19; d_gene: TRBD2; v_gene: TRBV20-1; CDR3aa: CSAKKGLAGGPSSYNEQFF
j_gene: TRBJ2-3; len: 16; d_gene: -; v_gene: TRBV9; CDR3aa: CASSPGNRVSTDTQYF
j_gene: TRBJ2-7; len: 13; d_gene: -; v_gene: TRBV28; CDR3aa: CASIRGPGYEQYF
j_gene: TRBJ2-5; len: 15; d_gene: -; v_gene: TRBV19; CDR3aa: CASSQNPGSQETQYF
j_gene: TRBJ2-7; len: 13; d_gene: -; v_gene: TRBV28; CDR3aa: CASNFRVGYEQYF
j_gene: TRBJ2-1; len: 13; d_gene: -; v_gene: TRBV29-1; CDR3aa: CSAGGSFYNEQFF
j_gene: TRBJ2-7; len: 16; d_gene: -; v_gene: TRBV6-2/TRBV6-3; CDR3aa: CASSYMAGALSYEQYF
j_gene: TRBJ2-7; len: 14; d_gene: -; v_gene: TRBV7-2; CDR3aa: CASSLSEPSYEQYF
j_gene: TRBJ2-1; len: 15; d_gene: TRBD1; v_gene: TRBV11-1; CDR3aa: CASSLGQRLRDEQFF
j_gene: TRBJ1-2; len: 13; d_gene: -; v_gene: TRBV2; CDR3aa: CASRRQPTYGYTF
j_gene: TRBJ2-7; len: 13; d_gene: -; v_gene: TRBV3-1; CDR3aa: CASSQDSGWEQYF
j_gene: TRBJ2-7; len: 12; d_gene: -; v_gene: TRBV11-1; CDR3aa: CASSRSPYEQYF
j_gene: TRBJ2-3; len: 15; d_gene: -; v_gene: TRBV28; CDR3aa: CASSSRPGGTDTQYF
j_gene: TRBJ2-3; len: 18; d_gene: TRBD2; v_gene: TRBV2; CDR3aa: CASSDLSSGINRVDTQYF
j_gene: TRBJ2-3; len: 15; d_gene: -; v_gene: TRBV5-1; CDR3aa: CASSYQTPGTDTQYF
j_gene: TRBJ2-3; len: 15; d_gene: TRBD2; v_gene: TRBV6-1; CDR3aa: CASSAPAGGTDTQYF
j_gene: TRBJ1-6; len: 13; d_gene: -; v_gene: TRBV3-1; CDR3aa: CASSYGSNSPLHF
j_gene: TRBJ1-5; len: 14; d_gene: TRBD1; v_gene: TRBV2; CDR3aa: CASRDRSDNQPQHF
j_gene: TRBJ2-7; len: 13; d_gene: -; v_gene: TRBV7-9; CDR3aa: CASRPGTTYEQYF
j_gene: TRBJ2-1; len: 17; d_gene: TRBD2; v_gene: TRBV6-1; CDR3aa: CASSALPTSGREGEQFF
j_gene: TRBJ2-3; len: 14; d_gene: -; v_gene: TRBV6-1; CDR3aa: CASGLRGSTDTQYF
j_gene: TRBJ1-2; len: 16; d_gene: -; v_gene: TRBV3-1; CDR3aa: CASSLRAGQGGYGYTF
j_gene: TRBJ1-2; len: 14; d_gene: TRBD1; v_gene: TRBV6-5; CDR3aa: CASSYEGAGYGYTF
j_gene: TRBJ2-5; len: 14; d_gene: -; v_gene: TRBV30; CDR3aa: CAWSEGGIQETQYF